The 22 T cell receptor beta chains below were found in one sample sequenced in a study of shared clonotypes between healthy human individuals. The repertoire was sequenced with immunoSEQ multiplex PCR; TCRdb's copy has only in-frame clones and lacks some. The table shows over 2 million clones, with 85% to 95% occurring only once. The sequenced sample consisted of naive CD4+ T cells sorted from blood. Documented subset: CD45RA+ positively selected. The receptor set was obtained from a man aged 18 to 29 in good health.

The genes are TRBV15 and TRBJ1-3, with D hard to call. From germline, CDR1 is LNHNV and CDR2 YYDKDF (reference sequence). This CDR3 has 13 residues. Trimming pared 6 bases from V and 7 bases from J, leaving 13 bases between. DNA of the CDR3: TGTGCCACCAGTGCTTTCGGGTTGAACACCATATATTTT. Translation gives CATSAFGLNTIYF.

This clone has only one observation. This chain connects TRBV25-1 to TRBJ2-7; no clear D gene. The germline V gene has CDR1 MGHDK and CDR2 SYGVNS. Trimming cost V 1 base and J 4 bases, with 11 bases left between them. This CDR3 comprises 14 residues. CDR3 sequence reads: CASSESGREYEQYF. CDR3 DNA sequence: TGTGCCAGCAGTGAATCTGGCAGAGAATACGAGCAGTACTTC.

With respect to this clone: This sequence may be a read error, since a much larger clone differs from it by one base. J is TRBJ2-7 and V is TRBV6-5, with no clear D. The CDR3 covers 11 residues. Looked up from germline, CDR1 is MNHEY and CDR2 is SVGAGI. The CDR3 is CASSPSHEQYF. The CDR3 nucleotides are TGTGCCAGCAGCCCCTCCCACGAGCAGTACTTC.

As concerns this clone: A read error may produce the germline difference seen at one junction end. This chain joins TRBV27 and TRBJ1-5; D gene unclear. Germline V gene lookup returns CDR1 MNHEY and CDR2 SMNVEV (reference sequence). The CDR3 consists of 9 residues. CDR3 in amino acids: CASNEAPAF. In nucleotides, the CDR3 is TGTGCCAGCAATGAAGCCCCAGCATTT.

This chain joins TRBV18 and TRBJ1-4; a possible D gene is TRBD1 (5 bases). In germline, CDR1 is KGHSH, CDR2 LQKENI. V was clipped by 2 bases and J by 5 bases, with 9 bases between them. CDR3 length: 14 residues. This CDR3 reads CASSPVGLNEKLFF. The CDR3 DNA reads TGTGCCAGCTCACCAGTGGGGCTGAATGAAAAACTGTTTTTT.

The chain employs TRBV25-1 and TRBJ1-3; possible D gene TRBD1, 5 bases. The CDR3 is 14 residues long. From germline, CDR1 is MGHDK and CDR2 SYGVNS. Trimming pared 7 bases from V and 0 bases from J, leaving 10 bases between. The DNA of the CDR3 is TGTGCCAGCACCGGACACGGCTCTGGAAACACCATATATTTT. It is translated as CASTGHGSGNTIYF.

The chain carries TRBV7-9 and TRBJ2-5; D is unresolved. The CDR3 covers 15 residues. The germline V gene encodes CDR1 SEHNR and CDR2 FQNEAQ (reference sequence). V gave up 2 bases and J gave up 2 bases, with 12 bases separating them. The CDR3 spells CASSLNSGRQETQYF. The CDR3 nucleotides are TGTGCCAGCAGCTTAAACTCCGGACGGCAAGAGACCCAGTACTTC.

This chain uses TRBV2 with TRBJ2-1; no clear D. The germline gives CDR1 SNHLY, CDR2 FYNNEI. The V end was cut by 0 bases, the J end by 7 bases, with 4 bases between. CDR3 length: 12 amino acids. In nucleotides, the CDR3 is TGTGCCAGCAGTGAAGCGTGGAATGAGCAGTTCTTC. Its translation is CASSEAWNEQFF. Based on the CDR3 plus reference TRBV2 and TRBJ2-1, the full variable domain is EPEVTQTPSHQVTQMGQEVILRCVPISNHLYFYWYRQILGQKVEFLVSFYNNEISEKSEIFDDQFSVERPDGSNFTLKIRSTKLEDSAMYFCASSEAWNEQFFGPGTRLTVL.

Notes on this clone: Other DNA variants within this sample encode the same CDR3. The V call is TRBV9, the J call TRBJ2-2; D remains ambiguous. The CDR3 runs 14 residues. Trimming took off 1 base at V and 4 bases at J, with 8 bases between the two ends. The germline V gene encodes CDR1 SGDLS and CDR2 YYNGEE. The CDR3 DNA reads TGTGCCAGCAGCGTACAAGGTAGCACCGGGGAGCTGTTTTTT. Its protein product is CASSVQGSTGELFF. Using reference TRBV9 and TRBJ2-2 for the parts outside the CDR3, the full variable domain is DSGVTQTPKHLITATGQRVTLRCSPRSGDLSVYWYQQSLDQGLQFLIQYYNGEERAKGNILERFSAQQFPDLHSELNLSSLELGDSALYFCASSVQGSTGELFFGEGSRLTVL.

J is TRBJ1-1 and V is TRBV7-2; D uncertain. The CDR3 has 13 amino acids. Germline CDR1 reads SGHTA; CDR2 reads FQGNSA. With 2 bases removed from V and 4 bases from J, the gap between germline ends came to 8 bases. The CDR3 spells CASSLPTVTEAFF. CDR3 DNA: TGTGCCAGCAGCTTACCCACTGTCACTGAAGCTTTCTTT.

The chain links TRBV9 to TRBJ2-7; D possibly matches TRBD1 or TRBD2 (5 bases each). Germline lookup yields CDR1 SGDLS and CDR2 YYNGEE. This CDR3 has 13 amino acids. V dropped 0 bases and J dropped 6 bases, with 10 bases sitting between them. The DNA for the CDR3 is TGTGCCAGCAGCGTAGTGGGGACCAGCGAGCAGTACTTC. Translation gives CASSVVGTSEQYF.

Points on this clone: Other DNA sequences in this specimen translate into the identical CDR3. The V call is TRBV14, the J call TRBJ1-1; D possibly corresponds to TRBD1 (5 bases). From germline, CDR1 is SGHDN and CDR2 FVKESK. The CDR3 is 13 amino acids. V dropped 3 bases and J dropped 1 base, with 6 bases sitting between them. CDR3 nucleotides: TGTGCCAGCAGCCAGCAGGGGAACACTGAAGCTTTCTTT. It encodes CASSQQGNTEAFF.

The gene calls are TRBV27 and TRBJ1-5; D perhaps matches TRBD1 (5 bases). Germline V gene lookup returns CDR1 MNHEY and CDR2 SMNVEV (reference sequence). The CDR3 runs 15 residues. V was shortened by 10 bases and J by 1 base, with 17 bases between the two germline ends. As DNA, the CDR3 is TGTGCCAAGGCCCGGGGGGAAGCGAGCAATCAGCCCCAGCATTTT. Amino acid sequence: CAKARGEASNQPQHF.

V and J are TRBV6-1 and TRBJ1-2, with D unclear. CDR1 and CDR2 (germline): MNHNS, SASEGT. This CDR3 is built from 13 residues. The V and J ends lost 5 bases and 3 bases respectively, with 10 bases between them. The CDR3 DNA sequence: TGTGCCAGCAGTCCCGCGGGAGACTATGGCTACACCTTC. As protein: CASSPAGDYGYTF.

About this clone: Other DNA sequences from this sample encode an identical CDR3 as well. This sequence joins TRBV30 and TRBJ1-4; 7 bases are a match to TRBD1. V was pared by 0 bases and J by 7 bases, with 2 bases of the junction left unmatched. CDR3 length equals 13 residues. Germline values: CDR1 GTSNPN, CDR2 SVGIG (reference sequence). The CDR3 DNA reads TGTGCCTGGAGTGTACAGGGGAGTGAAAAACTGTTTTTT. It yields the protein CAWSVQGSEKLFF.

V is TRBV7-9 and J is TRBJ2-5, with D unresolved. The CDR3 is 14 residues long. Germline CDR1 reads SEHNR; CDR2 reads FQNEAQ (reference sequence). Trimming stripped 2 bases from V and 3 bases from J, with 10 bases between. CDR3 region: CASSLWEGKETQYF. In DNA, the CDR3 is TGTGCCAGCAGCTTATGGGAAGGAAAAGAGACCCAGTACTTC.

A note on this clone: Different DNA sequences within this sample yield the same CDR3. The rearrangement joins TRBV27 to TRBJ1-2; D gene ambiguous. Trimming left V 2 bases short and J 5 bases short, with 9 bases between. Germline CDR1 reads MNHEY; CDR2 reads SMNVEV (reference sequence). The CDR3 has 13 residues. The DNA for the CDR3 is TGTGCCAGCAGTTTAAGGCAGGAGTATGGCTACACCTTC. Translation: CASSLRQEYGYTF.

The V gene is TRBV19, the J gene TRBJ1-6; TRBD1 matches 11 bases. Germline assignment: CDR1 LNHDA and CDR2 SQIVND (reference sequence). This CDR3 region has 11 residues. The junction had 2 bases not matched to a gene; V was cut back by 8 bases and J by 14 bases. The CDR3 DNA follows: TGTGCCAGTGGGACAGGGGGGTCCCTCCACTTT. This codes for CASGTGGSLHF.

The chain uses TRBV28 and TRBJ2-5; 7 bases are a match to TRBD1. This CDR3 comprises 14 residues. Germline assignment: CDR1 MDHEN and CDR2 SYDVKM. After removal of 3 bases from V and 4 bases from J, the junction contained 5 bases not matched to a gene. DNA of the CDR3: TGTGCCAGCAGTTTCGGCAGGGGGATAGAGACCCAGTACTTC. Amino acids: CASSFGRGIETQYF.

The rearrangement uses TRBV7-9 and TRBJ1-6; 8 bases match TRBD1. Germline V gene sequence: CDR1 SEHNR, CDR2 FQNEAQ (reference sequence). V trimming: 5 bases; J trimming: 9 bases; junction bases outside the gene matches: 6. The CDR3 is 14 residues long. The chain's CDR3 is CASSAATGVSPLHF. The CDR3 DNA reads as TGTGCCAGCAGCGCAGCGACAGGGGTTTCACCCCTCCACTTT.

V and J are TRBV19 and TRBJ1-5; TRBD1 agrees at 8 bases. The germline V gene encodes CDR1 LNHDA and CDR2 SQIVND (reference sequence). The CDR3 has 16 residues. With 6 bases clipped from V and 5 bases from J, the junction kept 12 bases outside the gene matches. The chain's CDR3 is CASREGGRGQDQPQHF. In nucleotides, the CDR3 is TGTGCCAGTAGGGAGGGTGGCAGGGGGCAGGATCAGCCCCAGCATTTT.

The chain combines TRBV6-6 with TRBJ2-2, with TRBD2 matching over 7 bases. This CDR3 contains 14 residues. Germline-derived CDR1 and CDR2 are MNHNY and SVGAGI (reference sequence). Trimming at V came to 6 bases and at J to 5 bases, leaving 6 bases not matched to a gene. The CDR3 DNA reads TGTGCCAGCAGACCCCCCGGGGGGACCGGGGAGCTGTTTTTT. Its translation: CASRPPGGTGELFF.